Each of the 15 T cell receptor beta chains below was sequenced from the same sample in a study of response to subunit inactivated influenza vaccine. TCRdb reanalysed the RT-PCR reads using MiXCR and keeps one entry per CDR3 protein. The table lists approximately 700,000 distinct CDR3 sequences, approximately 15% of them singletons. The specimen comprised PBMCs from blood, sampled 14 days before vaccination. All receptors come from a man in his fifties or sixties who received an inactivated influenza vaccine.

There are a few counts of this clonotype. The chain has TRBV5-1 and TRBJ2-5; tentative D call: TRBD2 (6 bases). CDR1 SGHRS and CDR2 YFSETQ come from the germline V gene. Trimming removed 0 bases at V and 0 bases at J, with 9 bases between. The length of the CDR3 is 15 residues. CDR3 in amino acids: CASSLGRGNQETQYF. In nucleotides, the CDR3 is TGCGCCAGCAGCTTGGGGCGGGGAAACCAAGAGACCCAGTACTTC.

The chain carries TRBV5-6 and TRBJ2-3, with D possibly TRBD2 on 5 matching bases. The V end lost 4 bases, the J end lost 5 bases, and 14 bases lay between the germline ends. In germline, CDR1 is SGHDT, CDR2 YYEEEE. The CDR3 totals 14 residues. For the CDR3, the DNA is TGTGCCAGCAGCGAGGGCGGCACATTAGATACGCAGTATTTT. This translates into CASSEGGTLDTQYF.

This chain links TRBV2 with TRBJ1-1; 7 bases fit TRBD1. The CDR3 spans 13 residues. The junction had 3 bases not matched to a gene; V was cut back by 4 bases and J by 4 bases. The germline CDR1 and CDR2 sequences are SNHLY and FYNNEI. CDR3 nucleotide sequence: TGTGCCAGCAGTGGCCAGGGGGTCACTGAAGCTTTCTTT. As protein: CASSGQGVTEAFF.

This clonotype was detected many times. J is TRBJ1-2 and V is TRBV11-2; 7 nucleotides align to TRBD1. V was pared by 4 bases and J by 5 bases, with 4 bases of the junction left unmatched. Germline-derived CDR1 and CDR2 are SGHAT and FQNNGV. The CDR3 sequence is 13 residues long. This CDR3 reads CASSSTGRYGYTF. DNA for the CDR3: TGTGCCAGCAGCTCGACAGGGCGGTATGGCTACACCTTC.

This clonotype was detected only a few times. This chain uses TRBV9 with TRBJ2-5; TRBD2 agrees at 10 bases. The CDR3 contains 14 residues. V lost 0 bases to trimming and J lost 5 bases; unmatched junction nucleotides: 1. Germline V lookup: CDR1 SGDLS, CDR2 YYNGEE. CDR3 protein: CASSVDSGGETQYF. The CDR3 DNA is TGTGCCAGCAGCGTAGATAGCGGGGGGGAGACCCAGTACTTC.

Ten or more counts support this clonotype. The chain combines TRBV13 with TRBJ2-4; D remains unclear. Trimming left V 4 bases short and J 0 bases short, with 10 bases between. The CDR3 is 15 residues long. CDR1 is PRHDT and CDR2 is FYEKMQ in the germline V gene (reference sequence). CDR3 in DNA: TGTGCCAGCAGCTCCGATGGGTTAGCCAAAAACATTCAGTACTTC. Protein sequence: CASSSDGLAKNIQYF.

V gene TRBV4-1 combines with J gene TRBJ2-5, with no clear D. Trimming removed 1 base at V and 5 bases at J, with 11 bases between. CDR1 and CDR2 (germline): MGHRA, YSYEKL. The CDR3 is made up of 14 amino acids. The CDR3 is CASSQVPGRETQYF. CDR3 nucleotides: TGCGCCAGCAGCCAAGTTCCGGGCCGTGAGACCCAGTACTTC.

DNA for the CDR3: TGTGCCAGCAGCTTAGCCGGGCGGGGGCAGTTCTTC. Protein sequence: CASSLAGRGQFF. This rearrangement joins TRBV7-9 to TRBJ2-1; tentatively, D is TRBD2 (6 bases). This CDR3 is built from 12 residues. CDR1 is SEHNR and CDR2 is FQNEAQ in the germline V gene (reference sequence). V was shortened by 0 bases and J by 12 bases, with 9 bases between the two germline ends.

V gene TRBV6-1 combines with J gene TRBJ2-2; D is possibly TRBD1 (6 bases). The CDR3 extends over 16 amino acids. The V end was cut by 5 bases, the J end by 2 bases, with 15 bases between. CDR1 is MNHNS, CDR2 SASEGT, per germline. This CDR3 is CASSPHQGPNTGELFF. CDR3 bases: TGTGCCAGCAGTCCCCATCAGGGGCCAAACACCGGGGAGCTGTTTTTT.

This chain's CDR3 is CASSGVTGELFF. DNA of the CDR3: TGTGCCAGCAGTGGAGTCACCGGGGAGCTGTTTTTT. The chain carries TRBV12-3 or TRBV12-4 and TRBJ2-2; no clear D. Trimming removed 5 bases from V and 4 bases from J, with 5 bases in between. CDR3 length: 12 amino acids.

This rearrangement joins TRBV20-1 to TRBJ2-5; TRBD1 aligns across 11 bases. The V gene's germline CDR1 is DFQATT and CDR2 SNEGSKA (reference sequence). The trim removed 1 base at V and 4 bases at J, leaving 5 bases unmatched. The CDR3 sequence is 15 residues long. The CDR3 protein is CSARAWTGGGETQYF. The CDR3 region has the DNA TGCAGTGCTAGAGCCTGGACAGGGGGCGGAGAGACCCAGTACTTC.

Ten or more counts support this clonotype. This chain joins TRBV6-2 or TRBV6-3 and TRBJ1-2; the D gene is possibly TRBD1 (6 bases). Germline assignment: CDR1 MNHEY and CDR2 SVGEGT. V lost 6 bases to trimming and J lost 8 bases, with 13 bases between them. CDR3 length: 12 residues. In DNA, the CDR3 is TGTGCCAGCAGCTCAGGGGCGTTCGGCTACACCTTC. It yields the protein CASSSGAFGYTF.

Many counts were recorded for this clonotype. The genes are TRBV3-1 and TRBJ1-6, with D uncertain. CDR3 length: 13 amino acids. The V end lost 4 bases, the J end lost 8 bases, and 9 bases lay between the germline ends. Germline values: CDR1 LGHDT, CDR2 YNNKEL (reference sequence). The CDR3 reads CASSPKRDSPLHF. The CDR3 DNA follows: TGTGCCAGCAGCCCGAAGAGAGATTCACCCCTCCACTTT. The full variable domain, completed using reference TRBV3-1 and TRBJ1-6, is DTAVSQTPKYLVTQMGNDKSIKCEQNLGHDTMYWYKQDSKKFLKIMFSYNNKELIINETVPNRFSPKSPDKAHLNLHINSLELGDSAVYFCASSPKRDSPLHFGNGTRLTVT.

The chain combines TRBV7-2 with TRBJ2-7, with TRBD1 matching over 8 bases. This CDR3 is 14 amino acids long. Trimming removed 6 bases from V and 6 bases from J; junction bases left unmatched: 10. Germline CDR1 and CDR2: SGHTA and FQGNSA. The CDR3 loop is CASRNRGLSGEQYF. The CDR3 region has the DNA TGTGCCAGCAGAAACAGGGGGTTATCGGGCGAGCAGTACTTC.

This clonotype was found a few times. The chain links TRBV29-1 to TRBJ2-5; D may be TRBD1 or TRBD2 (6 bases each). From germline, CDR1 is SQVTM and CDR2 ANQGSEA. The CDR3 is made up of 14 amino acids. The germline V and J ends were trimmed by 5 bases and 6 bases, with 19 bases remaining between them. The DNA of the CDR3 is TGCAGCGTTCGTGAGGGGGGCGGGGAGCAGACCCAGTACTTC. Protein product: CSVREGGGEQTQYF.